These 17 T cell receptor beta chains came from one sample sequenced in a study of T cells after yellow fever vaccination. TCRdb recomputed calls from the 5' RACE reads with MiXCR, one row per CDR3 protein. This table holds some 150,000 distinct CDR3 sequences, 9.3% found once. Sample: CD8+ T cells sorted from PBMCs, taken 45 days after the yellow fever booster vaccination. The source is a man aged 18-30 years who received the YFV17D yellow fever vaccine.

This clonotype was seen a handful of times. The gene calls are TRBV6-6 and TRBJ1-4; no reliable D call. The V gene lost 5 bases and the J gene lost 5 bases, with 3 bases spanning the gap. This CDR3 comprises 11 residues. Germline CDR1 reads MNHNY; CDR2 reads SVGAGI (reference sequence). CDR3 in DNA: TGTGCCAGCAGTGAGAATGAAAAACTGTTTTTT. This encodes CASSENEKLFF.

This clonotype showed up just a few times. V and J are TRBV5-1 and TRBJ2-3; D could derive from TRBD1 or TRBD2 (5 bases each). Trimming took 3 bases from V and 0 from J, leaving 14 bases between them. This CDR3 is built from 16 residues. Germline V gene sequence: CDR1 SGHRS, CDR2 YFSETQ. CDR3 nucleotide sequence: TGCGCCAGCAGCTCTGGGACGCAGATTAGCACAGATACGCAGTATTTT. Amino acids: CASSSGTQISTDTQYF.

This clonotype was detected a few times. The CDR3 DNA reads as TGTGCCAGCAGCCCCAGAGGGGGGTCTGGGGCCAACGTCCTGACTTTC. Translated, it gives CASSPRGGSGANVLTF. The chain has TRBV14 and TRBJ2-6; D may be TRBD1 or TRBD2 (6 bases each). The length of the CDR3 is 16 residues. Looked up from germline, CDR1 is SGHDN and CDR2 is FVKESK. With 4 bases removed from V and 1 base from J, the gap between germline ends came to 11 bases. Variable domain in full (rest from reference TRBV14 and TRBJ2-6): EAGVTQFPSHSVIEKGQTVTLRCDPISGHDNLYWYRRVMGKEIKFLLHFVKESKQDESGMPNNRFLAERTGGTYSTLKVQPAELEDSGVYFCASSPRGGSGANVLTFGAGSRLTVL.

This clonotype was seen a few times. The genes are TRBV7-9 and TRBJ2-7; D could derive from TRBD1 or TRBD2 (5 bases each). From germline, CDR1 is SEHNR and CDR2 FQNEAQ (reference sequence). Trimming removed 8 bases at V and 2 bases at J, with 13 bases between. The CDR3 loop spans 13 amino acids. The CDR3 reads CASSGPLAYEQYV. For the CDR3, the DNA is TGTGCCAGCTCGGGGCCTCTAGCCTACGAGCAGTACGTC.

This clonotype was counted ten times or more. The chain couples TRBV5-1 to TRBJ2-7; 10 positions agree with TRBD1. This CDR3 spans 15 amino acids. CDR1 SGHRS and CDR2 YFSETQ come from the germline V gene. Trimming cost V 4 bases and J 2 bases; bases outside gene matches: 6. CDR3: CASSLWDRGTYEQYF. CDR3 in DNA: TGCGCCAGCAGCCTATGGGACAGGGGAACCTACGAGCAGTACTTC.

This clonotype has only a few counts. This sequence joins TRBV5-1 and TRBJ1-1; D unclear. The ends were cut back, 0 bases at V and 0 bases at J, with 12 bases in the middle. The V gene's germline CDR1 is SGHRS and CDR2 YFSETQ. The CDR3 covers 16 residues. In DNA form, the CDR3 reads TGCGCCAGCAGCTTGGCTTATAGCCCTATGAACACTGAAGCTTTCTTT. Amino acid sequence: CASSLAYSPMNTEAFF.

In its sample, this clonotype was seen a few times. The chain recombines TRBV5-8 with TRBJ1-5; no reliable D call. This CDR3 is 14 amino acids long. Trimming removed 4 bases from V and 7 bases from J, with 15 bases in between. The V gene's germline CDR1 is SGHTS and CDR2 YDEGEE. CDR3 bases: TGTGCCAGCAGCCCAAACAAAGGTTGGCAGCCCCAGCATTTT. Translation: CASSPNKGWQPQHF.

This clonotype was counted only a few times. The chain recombines TRBV4-2 with TRBJ2-2, with 7 bases that match TRBD2. Germline CDR1 is LGHNA and CDR2 is YNFKEQ. This CDR3 contains 17 residues. V was pared by 0 bases and J by 4 bases, with 8 bases of the junction left unmatched. The CDR3 DNA is TGTGCCAGCAGCCAAGAATCAGTCGGGGGGAGCACCGGGGAGCTGTTTTTT. The encoded protein is CASSQESVGGSTGELFF.

This clonotype was seen ten or more times. The rearrangement joins TRBV20-1 to TRBJ1-5; TRBD1 is a possible D gene (5 bases). V was shortened by 4 bases and J by 5 bases, with 12 bases between the two germline ends. Germline lookup yields CDR1 DFQATT and CDR2 SNEGSKA (reference sequence). There are 13 residues in the CDR3. CDR3 in DNA: TGCAGTGCTACCGTGGGACTAGATCAGCCCCAGCATTTT. Amino acid sequence: CSATVGLDQPQHF.

The rearrangement joins TRBV5-6 to TRBJ2-1; TRBD1 aligns across 7 bases. The CDR3 is 13 residues long. Germline-derived CDR1 and CDR2 are SGHDT and YYEEEE. J gave up 10 bases and V 3 bases, and 7 bases lay outside the gene matches. CDR3 sequence: CASSYLQGQEQFF. The CDR3 bases are TGTGCCAGCAGCTACCTACAGGGACAGGAGCAGTTCTTC.

This clonotype was detected only a few times. The chain recombines TRBV7-9 with TRBJ2-4; 7 positions agree with TRBD1. The CDR3 runs to 17 residues. Germline values: CDR1 SEHNR, CDR2 FQNEAQ (reference sequence). V dropped 4 bases and J dropped 0; count of bases not matched to a gene: 9. In DNA, the CDR3 is TGTGCCAGCAGCTCGGGAACAGGGGCCATAGCCAAAAACATTCAGTACTTC. This sequence encodes CASSSGTGAIAKNIQYF.

This sequence joins TRBV29-1 and TRBJ2-7, with unresolved D. The length of the CDR3 is 15 residues. Germline V gene data show CDR1 as SQVTM and CDR2 as ANQGSEA. With 1 base removed from V and 0 bases from J, the gap between germline ends came to 13 bases. The CDR3, as DNA: TGCAGCGTTGAAGTGGCAAAGTTTCTCTCCTACGAGCAGTACTTC. Protein product: CSVEVAKFLSYEQYF.

This clonotype was seen more than once but under ten times. The rearrangement uses TRBV4-1 and TRBJ2-7; D is ambiguous. V was shortened by 0 bases and J by 3 bases, with 9 bases between the two germline ends. CDR3 length: 14 amino acids. CDR1 and CDR2 from the germline V gene are MGHRA and YSYEKL. CDR3 sequence reads: CASSQDVRVYEQYV. CDR3 DNA: TGCGCCAGCAGCCAAGATGTCAGAGTCTACGAGCAGTACGTC.

The gene calls are TRBV25-1 and TRBJ2-7; a weak D match, TRBD2 (5 bases). There are 13 residues in the CDR3. Germline V gene sequence: CDR1 MGHDK, CDR2 SYGVNS. V dropped 7 bases and J dropped 4 bases, with 14 bases sitting between them. The CDR3: CASTPEGLYEQYF. DNA of the CDR3: TGTGCCAGCACCCCTGAGGGCCTTTACGAGCAGTACTTC.

The V call is TRBV9, the J call TRBJ2-2; TRBD2 agrees at 9 bases. The germline V gene has CDR1 SGDLS and CDR2 YYNGEE. CDR3 length: 15 residues. Trimming took 0 bases from V and 5 from J; bases not matched to a gene: 2. The CDR3 sequence is CASSVGSGGTGELFF. In DNA, the CDR3 is TGTGCCAGCAGCGTAGGTAGCGGGGGAACCGGGGAGCTGTTTTTT.

The genes are TRBV24-1 and TRBJ2-7; perhaps D is TRBD1 or TRBD2 (5 bases each). Looked up from germline, CDR1 is KGHDR and CDR2 is SFDVKD. This CDR3 comprises 21 residues. Trimming took off 3 bases at V and 5 bases at J, with 34 bases between the two ends. The CDR3 DNA is TGTGCCACCAGTGATGGCCCTCAGACTCCGGGACGGCGTCTCGTATTGAACGAGCAGTACTTC. It specifies CATSDGPQTPGRRLVLNEQYF.

The chain carries TRBV6-5 and TRBJ2-2; D unclear. The V gene lost 0 bases and the J gene lost 6 bases, with 17 bases spanning the gap. CDR3 size: 17 residues. Germline V lookup: CDR1 MNHEY, CDR2 SVGAGI. DNA for the CDR3: TGTGCCAGCAGTTACTCACCCTCTAGGGCGGCCGCCGGGGAGCTGTTTTTT. It is translated as CASSYSPSRAAAGELFF.